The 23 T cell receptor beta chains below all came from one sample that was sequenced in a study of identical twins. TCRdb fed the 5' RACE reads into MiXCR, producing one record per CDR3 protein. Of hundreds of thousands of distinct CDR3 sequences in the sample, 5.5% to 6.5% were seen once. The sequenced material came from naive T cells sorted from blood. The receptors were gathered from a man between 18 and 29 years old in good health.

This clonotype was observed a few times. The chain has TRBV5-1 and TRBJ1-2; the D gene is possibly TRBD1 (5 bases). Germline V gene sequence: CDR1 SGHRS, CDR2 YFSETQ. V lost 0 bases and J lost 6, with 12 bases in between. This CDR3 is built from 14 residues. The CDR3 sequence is CASSLVLGTDGYTF. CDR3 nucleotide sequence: TGCGCCAGCAGCTTGGTCCTTGGGACGGATGGCTACACCTTC.

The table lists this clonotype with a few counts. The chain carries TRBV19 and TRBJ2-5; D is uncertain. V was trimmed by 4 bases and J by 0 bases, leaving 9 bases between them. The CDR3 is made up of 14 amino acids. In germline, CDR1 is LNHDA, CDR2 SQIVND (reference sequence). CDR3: CASSRVGYQETQYF. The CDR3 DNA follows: TGTGCCAGTAGTAGGGTGGGGTACCAAGAGACCCAGTACTTC.

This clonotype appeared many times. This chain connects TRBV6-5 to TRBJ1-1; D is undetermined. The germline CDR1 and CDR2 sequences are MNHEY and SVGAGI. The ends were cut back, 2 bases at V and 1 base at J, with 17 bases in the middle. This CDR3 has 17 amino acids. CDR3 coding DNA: TGTGCCAGCAGTTACGGTATCCCGAAAGGGTGGAACACTGAAGCTTTCTTT. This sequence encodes CASSYGIPKGWNTEAFF.

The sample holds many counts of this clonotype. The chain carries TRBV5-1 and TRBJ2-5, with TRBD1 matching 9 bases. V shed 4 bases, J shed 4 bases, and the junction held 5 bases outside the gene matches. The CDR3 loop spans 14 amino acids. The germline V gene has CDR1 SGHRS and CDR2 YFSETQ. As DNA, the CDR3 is TGCGCCAGCAGCGGAGGGACAGGGCCAGAGACCCAGTACTTC. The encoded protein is CASSGGTGPETQYF.

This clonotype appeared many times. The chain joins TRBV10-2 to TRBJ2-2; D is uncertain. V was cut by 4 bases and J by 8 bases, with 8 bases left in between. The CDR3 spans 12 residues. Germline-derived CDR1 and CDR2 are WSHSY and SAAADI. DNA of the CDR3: TGCGCCAGCAGTGCCGAATGGGGGGAGCTGTTTTTT. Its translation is CASSAEWGELFF.

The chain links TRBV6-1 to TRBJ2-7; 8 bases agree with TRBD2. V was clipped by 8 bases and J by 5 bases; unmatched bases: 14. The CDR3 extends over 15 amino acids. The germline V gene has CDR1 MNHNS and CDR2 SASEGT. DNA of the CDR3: TGTGCCAGCCCCGGGGGAGCGGGAGAATCTAACGAGCAGTACTTC. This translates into CASPGGAGESNEQYF.

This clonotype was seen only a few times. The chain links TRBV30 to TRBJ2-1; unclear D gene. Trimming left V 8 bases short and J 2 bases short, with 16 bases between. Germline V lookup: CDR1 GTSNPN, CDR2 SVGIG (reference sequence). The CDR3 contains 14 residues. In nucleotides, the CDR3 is TGTGCCCGAACGGTGGGTTCAGCCTACAATGAGCAGTTCTTC. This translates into CARTVGSAYNEQFF.

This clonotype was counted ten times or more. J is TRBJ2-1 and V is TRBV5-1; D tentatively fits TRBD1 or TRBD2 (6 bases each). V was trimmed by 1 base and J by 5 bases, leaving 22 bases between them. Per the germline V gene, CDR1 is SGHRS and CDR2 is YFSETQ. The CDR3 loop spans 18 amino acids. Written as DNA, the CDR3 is TGCGCCAGCAGCTTGTACAGACAAGGGCGGCGGGACAACAATGAGCAGTTCTTC. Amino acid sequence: CASSLYRQGRRDNNEQFF.

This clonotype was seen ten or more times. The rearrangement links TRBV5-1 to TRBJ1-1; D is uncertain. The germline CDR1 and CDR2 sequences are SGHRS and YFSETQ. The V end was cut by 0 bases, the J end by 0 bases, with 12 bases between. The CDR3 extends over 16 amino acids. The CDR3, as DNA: TGCGCCAGCAGCTTGGAACTTAGCGCCATGAACACTGAAGCTTTCTTT. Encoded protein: CASSLELSAMNTEAFF.

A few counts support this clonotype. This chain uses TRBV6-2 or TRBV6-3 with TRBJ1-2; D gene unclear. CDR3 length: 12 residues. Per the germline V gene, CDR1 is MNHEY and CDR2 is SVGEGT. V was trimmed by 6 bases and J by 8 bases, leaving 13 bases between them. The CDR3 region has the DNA TGTGCCAGCAGCCCTACCGTAGGAGGCTACACCTTC. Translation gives CASSPTVGGYTF.

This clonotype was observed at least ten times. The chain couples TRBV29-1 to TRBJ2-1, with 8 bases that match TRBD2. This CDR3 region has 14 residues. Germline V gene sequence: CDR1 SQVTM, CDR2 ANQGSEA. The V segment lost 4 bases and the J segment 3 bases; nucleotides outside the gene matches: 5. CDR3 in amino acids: CSVVRREVYNEQFF. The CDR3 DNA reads TGCAGCGTTGTGAGGCGGGAGGTCTACAATGAGCAGTTCTTC.

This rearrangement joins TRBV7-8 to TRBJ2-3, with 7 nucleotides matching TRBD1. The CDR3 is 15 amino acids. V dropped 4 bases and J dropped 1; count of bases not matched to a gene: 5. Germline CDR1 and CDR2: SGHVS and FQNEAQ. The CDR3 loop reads CASSSPGTGTDTQYF. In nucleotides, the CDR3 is TGTGCCAGCAGCTCTCCCGGGACAGGCACAGATACGCAGTATTTT.

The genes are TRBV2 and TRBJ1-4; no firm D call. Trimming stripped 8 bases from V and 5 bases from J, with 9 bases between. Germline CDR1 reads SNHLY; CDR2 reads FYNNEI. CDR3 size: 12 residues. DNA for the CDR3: TGTGCCAGCGCAGGTCTCAATGAAAAACTGTTTTTT. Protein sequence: CASAGLNEKLFF.

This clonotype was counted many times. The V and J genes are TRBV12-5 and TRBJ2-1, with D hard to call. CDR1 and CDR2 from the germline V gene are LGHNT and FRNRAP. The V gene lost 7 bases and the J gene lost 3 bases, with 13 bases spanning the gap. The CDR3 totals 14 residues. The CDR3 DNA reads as TGTGCTAGTGCACCTCCGGACGGCTACAATGAGCAGTTCTTC. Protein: CASAPPDGYNEQFF.

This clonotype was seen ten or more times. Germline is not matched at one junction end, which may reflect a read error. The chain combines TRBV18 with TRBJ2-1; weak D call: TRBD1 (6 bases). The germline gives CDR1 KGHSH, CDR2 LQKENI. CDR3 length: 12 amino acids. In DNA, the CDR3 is TGCGCCAGCAGCCCAGGGGTGAATGAGCAGTTCTTC. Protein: CASSPGVNEQFF.

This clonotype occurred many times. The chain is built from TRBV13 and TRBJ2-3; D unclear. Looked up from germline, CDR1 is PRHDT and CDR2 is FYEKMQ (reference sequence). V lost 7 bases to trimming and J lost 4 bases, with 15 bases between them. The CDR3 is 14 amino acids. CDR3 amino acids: CASTQWQVADTQYF. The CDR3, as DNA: TGTGCCAGCACCCAGTGGCAGGTGGCAGATACGCAGTATTTT. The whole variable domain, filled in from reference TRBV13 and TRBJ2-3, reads AAGVIQSPRHLIKEKRETATLKCYPIPRHDTVYWYQQGPGQDPQFLISFYEKMQSDKGSIPDRFSAQQFSDYHSELNMSSLELGDSALYFCASTQWQVADTQYFGPGTRLTVL.

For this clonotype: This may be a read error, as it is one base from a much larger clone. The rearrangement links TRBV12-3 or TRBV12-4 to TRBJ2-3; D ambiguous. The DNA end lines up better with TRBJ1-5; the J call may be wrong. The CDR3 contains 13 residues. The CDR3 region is CASSSRNDNTQHF. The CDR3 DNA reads TGTGCCAGCAGTTCACGAAACGACAATACGCAGCATTTT.

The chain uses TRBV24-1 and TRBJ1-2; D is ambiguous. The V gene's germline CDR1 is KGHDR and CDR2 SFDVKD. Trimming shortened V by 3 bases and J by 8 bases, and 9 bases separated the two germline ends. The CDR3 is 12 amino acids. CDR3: CATSDGLWGYTF. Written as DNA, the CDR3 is TGTGCCACCAGTGATGGCCTCTGGGGCTACACCTTC.

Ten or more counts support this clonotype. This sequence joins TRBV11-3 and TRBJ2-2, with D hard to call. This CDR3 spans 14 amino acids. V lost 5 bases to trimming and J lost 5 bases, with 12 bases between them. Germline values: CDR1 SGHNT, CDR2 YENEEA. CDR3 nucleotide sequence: TGTGCCAGCAGCCAAAGCTCAAATACCGGGGAGCTGTTTTTT. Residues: CASSQSSNTGELFF.

The CDR3 sequence: CASSEDGFNTGELFF. DNA of the CDR3: TGTGCCAGTAGTGAGGACGGATTCAACACCGGGGAGCTGTTTTTT. The chain combines TRBV19 with TRBJ2-2, with D uncertain. This CDR3 region has 15 residues. In germline, CDR1 is LNHDA, CDR2 SQIVND (reference sequence). V lost 5 bases and J 2 bases, leaving 12 bases between the germline ends.

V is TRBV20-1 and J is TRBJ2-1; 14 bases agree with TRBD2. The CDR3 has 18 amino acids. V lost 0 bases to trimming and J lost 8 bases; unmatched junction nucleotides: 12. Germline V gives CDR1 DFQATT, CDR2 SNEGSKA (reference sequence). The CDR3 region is CSARDVATSGRVWDEQFF. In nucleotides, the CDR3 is TGCAGTGCTAGAGATGTGGCGACTAGCGGGAGGGTCTGGGATGAGCAGTTCTTC.

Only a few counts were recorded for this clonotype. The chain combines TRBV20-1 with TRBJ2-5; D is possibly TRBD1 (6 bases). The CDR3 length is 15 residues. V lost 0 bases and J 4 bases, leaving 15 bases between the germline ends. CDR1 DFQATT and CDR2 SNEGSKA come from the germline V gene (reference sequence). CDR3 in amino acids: CSARDLGRGLETQYF. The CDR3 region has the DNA TGCAGTGCTAGAGATCTGGGCAGGGGTCTAGAGACCCAGTACTTC.

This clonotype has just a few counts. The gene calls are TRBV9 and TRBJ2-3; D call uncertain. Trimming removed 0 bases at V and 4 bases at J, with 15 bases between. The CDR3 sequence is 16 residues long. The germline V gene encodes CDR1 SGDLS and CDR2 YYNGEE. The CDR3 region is CASSVGAHQPADTQYF. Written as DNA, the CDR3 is TGTGCCAGCAGCGTAGGGGCCCATCAACCGGCAGATACGCAGTATTTT.